The sequence of this T cell receptor (beta chain) was determined in a study of blood T cell repertoires in COVID-19. This CDR3 has 15 amino acids. The V gene end was trimmed by 0 bases and the J gene end by 5 bases; junction bases not matched to a gene: 6. Germline loops: CDR1 SGHNT, CDR2 YYREEE (reference sequence). The method was immunoSEQ multiplex PCR; TCRdb's version includes in-frame clones alone and lacks a portion of them. The sample has approximately 170,000 clones, 80% to 90% seen once. Input material: PBMCs or T cells enriched from blood (not recorded which). The origin of this receptor is a woman aged 50 to 65 who had recovered from COVID-19. This rearrangement joins TRBV5-4 to TRBJ2-5; 8 bases map to TRBD2. The chain's CDR3 is CASSLAGGGQETQYF. The CDR3, as DNA: TGTGCCAGCAGCTTGGCCGGGGGGGGGCAGGAGACCCAGTACTTC.